The 32 T cell receptor beta chains in this list originate from one sample, sequenced in a study of T cells after posttransplantation cyclophosphamide. The table came from immunoSEQ multiplex PCR; TCRdb's copy has only in-frame clones and leaves some out. Among about 66,000 clones, roughly 93% were seen once, and the ten largest hold around 3.1%. Material: PBMCs. The receptors come from a woman younger than 45 in good health and a related stem cell transplant donor.

This chain links TRBV21-1 with TRBJ2-3; the table calls TRBD1, which could not be checked here. TRBV21-1 is a pseudogene. The CDR3 consists of 16 residues. In DNA form, the CDR3 reads TGTGCCAGCAGACGGTTCAGGGGAATCGGCACAGATACGCAGTATTTT. This translates into CASRRFRGIGTDTQYF.

This clone occurred once. The chain recombines TRBV28 with TRBJ2-3; the D gene could be TRBD1 or TRBD2 (5 bases each). This CDR3 contains 14 residues. V lost 6 bases and J lost 2, with 12 bases in between. Germline CDR1 MDHEN, CDR2 SYDVKM. This CDR3 reads CASSWGIFTDTQYF. The CDR3 region has the DNA TGTGCCAGCAGCTGGGGGATTTTCACAGATACGCAGTATTTT.

The V gene is TRBV7-2, the J gene TRBJ2-5, with D unclear. CDR1 and CDR2 (germline): SGHTA, FQGNSA. Trimming removed 3 bases at V and 2 bases at J, with 1 base between. The CDR3 runs to 11 residues. CDR3 in amino acids: CASSFQETQYF. The CDR3 region has the DNA TGTGCCAGCAGCTTTCAAGAGACCCAGTACTTC.

The chain couples TRBV5-1 to TRBJ2-3; TRBD1 might be the D (6 bases). CDR1 and CDR2 from the germline V gene are SGHRS and YFSETQ. The CDR3 runs to 13 residues. The germline V and J ends were trimmed by 3 bases and 5 bases, with 10 bases remaining between them. CDR3 protein: CASSWTEGDTQYF. In DNA form, the CDR3 reads TGCGCCAGCAGCTGGACAGAAGGAGATACGCAGTATTTT.

This clone was counted between two and nine times. The chain has TRBV4-3 and TRBJ2-7; no firm D call. V lost 0 bases to trimming and J lost 5 bases, with 11 bases between them. Germline CDR1 LGHNA, CDR2 YSLEER. There are 14 residues in the CDR3. CDR3 DNA: TGCGCCAGCAGCCAAGATATCTACGTGGACGAGCAGTACTTC. Translated: CASSQDIYVDEQYF.

The gene calls are TRBV7-2 and TRBJ1-2, with D maybe TRBD1 (5 bases). CDR3 length: 14 residues. Per the germline V gene, CDR1 is SGHTA and CDR2 is FQGNSA. Deletions cut 1 base from V and 4 bases from J, with 10 bases between. CDR3 sequence reads: CASSLGETAYGYTF. The CDR3 DNA reads TGTGCCAGCAGCTTAGGAGAGACAGCCTATGGCTACACCTTC.

The chain combines TRBV4-1 with TRBJ2-7, with D possibly TRBD1 on 5 matching bases. Germline CDR1 reads MGHRA; CDR2 reads YSYEKL. The V end lost 0 bases, the J end lost 3 bases, and 18 bases lay between the germline ends. The length of the CDR3 is 17 residues. The CDR3 DNA is TGCGCCAGCAGCCAAGAATCTCCAGGACATCAATACTACGAGCAGTACTTC. Translation gives CASSQESPGHQYYEQYF.

The V gene is TRBV13, the J gene TRBJ2-5, with D maybe TRBD2 (5 bases). Per the germline V gene, CDR1 is PRHDT and CDR2 is FYEKMQ (reference sequence). Trimming left V 0 bases short and J 1 base short, with 6 bases between. CDR3 length: 14 residues. In DNA, the CDR3 is TGTGCCAGCAGCTTAGGGGACTCCCAAGAGACCCAGTACTTC. Protein sequence: CASSLGDSQETQYF.

The genes are TRBV19 and TRBJ2-2; D not resolved. V was pared by 5 bases and J by 6 bases, with 7 bases between. The CDR3 is 12 amino acids. Per germline, CDR1 LNHDA and CDR2 SQIVND (reference sequence). CDR3 DNA sequence: TGTGCCAGTAGTCAGGCGGCCGGGGAGCTGTTTTTT. Its protein is CASSQAAGELFF.

About this clone itself: One end of the junction fails to match germline, which may point to a read error. The chain has TRBV7-9 and TRBJ2-5; 10 positions agree with TRBD2. This CDR3 region has 14 residues. In germline, CDR1 is SEHNR, CDR2 FQNEAQ (reference sequence). The CDR3 sequence: CASSLAGGRETQYF. For the CDR3, the DNA is TGTGCCAGCAGTTTAGCGGGGGGCCGGGAGACCCAGTACTTC.

This chain links TRBV4-3 with TRBJ1-4; TRBD1 might be the D (5 bases). Trimming pared 2 bases from V and 8 bases from J, leaving 12 bases between. The CDR3 runs 14 residues. CDR1 and CDR2 (germline): LGHNA, YSLEER. CDR3 in DNA: TGCGCCAGCAGCCAAAGCCAGGGTGGCGAAAAACTGTTTTTT. This sequence encodes CASSQSQGGEKLFF.

This clone was counted once. The genes are TRBV11-2 and TRBJ2-7; D ambiguous. CDR3 length: 15 residues. Trimming left V 0 bases short and J 2 bases short, with 11 bases between. CDR1 is SGHAT, CDR2 FQNNGV, per germline. The CDR3 nucleotides are TGTGCCAGCAGCTTAGATCGGCCAGAGACCTACGAGCAGTACTTC. It yields the protein CASSLDRPETYEQYF.

V is TRBV9 and J is TRBJ2-7; TRBD1 is a possible D gene (5 bases). From germline, CDR1 is SGDLS and CDR2 YYNGEE. V was trimmed by 4 bases and J by 2 bases, leaving 13 bases between them. The length of the CDR3 is 14 residues. CDR3 coding DNA: TGTGCCAGCAGCCCCTGGGTAGGGGCCTACGAGCAGTACTTC. This encodes CASSPWVGAYEQYF.

The chain carries TRBV10-3 and TRBJ1-2, with D unclear. The V end lost 4 bases, the J end lost 8 bases, and 17 bases lay between the germline ends. Germline CDR1 reads ENHRY; CDR2 reads SYGVKD. The CDR3 is made up of 14 amino acids. CDR3 region: CAISGGPTREGYTF. CDR3 DNA sequence: TGTGCCATCAGTGGCGGGCCGACACGAGAGGGCTACACCTTC.

This clone was seen a few times. CDR3 nucleotides: TGTGCCAGCAGCTTAGAGCGCGGCGAGCAGTACTTC. Translating it yields CASSLERGEQYF. The chain combines TRBV11-2 with TRBJ2-7; D remains unclear. Deletions cut 0 bases from V and 6 bases from J, with 6 bases between. The CDR3 length is 12 residues. Germline CDR1 is SGHAT and CDR2 is FQNNGV.

The CDR3 region has the DNA TGCGCCAGCAGCCAAGACCACGGATTTCAGCCCCAGCATTTT. Encoded protein: CASSQDHGFQPQHF. V usage is TRBV4-1 and J usage is TRBJ1-5; D gene uncertain. The V end was cut by 0 bases, the J end by 6 bases, with 9 bases between. The CDR3 consists of 14 residues. The germline gives CDR1 MGHRA, CDR2 YSYEKL.

J is TRBJ1-1 and V is TRBV5-6; 7 nucleotides line up with TRBD1. Germline loops: CDR1 SGHDT, CDR2 YYEEEE. The V and J ends lost 4 bases and 1 base, in that order; junction bases with no gene match: 1. CDR3 length equals 13 residues. DNA for the CDR3: TGTGCCAGCAGCAACAGGGGGAACACTGAAGCTTTCTTT. Encoded protein: CASSNRGNTEAFF.

CDR3 DNA sequence: TGTGCCAGCAGCTTAGCTCCATCCCGAAGGAGGAACGAGCAGTACTTC. Protein product: CASSLAPSRRRNEQYF. The chain joins TRBV7-2 to TRBJ2-7; possibly TRBD2 for D (5 bases). In germline, CDR1 is SGHTA, CDR2 FQGNSA. This CDR3 has 16 amino acids. The V end was cut by 0 bases, the J end by 5 bases, with 17 bases between.

This chain uses TRBV7-2 with TRBJ2-7; the D is unclear. V was shortened by 3 bases and J by 1 base, with 7 bases between the two germline ends. The CDR3 extends over 13 amino acids. Germline CDR1 is SGHTA and CDR2 is FQGNSA. The CDR3: CASSFVGSYEQYF. In DNA form, the CDR3 reads TGTGCCAGCAGCTTTGTGGGGTCCTACGAGCAGTACTTC.

The V gene is TRBV2, the J gene TRBJ1-5; D remains unclear. The CDR3 has 15 residues. CDR1 is SNHLY, CDR2 FYNNEI, per germline. The ends were cut back, 2 bases at V and 6 bases at J, with 14 bases in the middle. The CDR3 DNA reads TGTGCCAGCAGTGAATCTGATCCGGTTAGTCAGCCCCAGCATTTT. Protein: CASSESDPVSQPQHF.

The chain uses TRBV11-2 and TRBJ1-1; a possible D gene is TRBD1 (6 bases). The CDR3 consists of 17 residues. The V end was cut by 1 base, the J end by 5 bases, with 20 bases between. Per germline, CDR1 SGHAT and CDR2 FQNNGV. CDR3 sequence: CASSLGLRATGRTEAFF. The CDR3 nucleotides are TGTGCCAGCAGCTTAGGCCTTCGAGCTACAGGGAGAACTGAAGCTTTCTTT.

The chain recombines TRBV28 with TRBJ2-5; TRBD1 might be the D (6 bases). Germline V lookup: CDR1 MDHEN, CDR2 SYDVKM. This CDR3 spans 12 amino acids. V was clipped by 7 bases and J by 5 bases, with 11 bases between them. CDR3 nucleotides: TGTGCCAGCACGACTCAGGGGGAGACCCAGTACTTC. This translates into CASTTQGETQYF.

This clone has a single count. The gene calls are TRBV4-3 and TRBJ1-5; D is unresolved. CDR3 length equals 13 residues. The germline gives CDR1 LGHNA, CDR2 YSLEER. The V and J ends lost 0 bases and 3 bases respectively, with 3 bases between them. CDR3 bases: TGCGCCAGCAGCCAAGACCCCAATCAGCCCCAGCATTTT. Protein sequence: CASSQDPNQPQHF.

The chain recombines TRBV10-3 with TRBJ2-7, with D unclear. This CDR3 contains 10 residues. Trimming left V 8 bases short and J 3 bases short, with 5 bases between. Germline V gene lookup returns CDR1 ENHRY and CDR2 SYGVKD. CDR3: CAIEGYEQYF. CDR3 coding DNA: TGTGCCATCGAAGGCTACGAGCAGTACTTC.

The gene calls are TRBV4-3 and TRBJ1-2; possibly TRBD1 for D (5 bases). Between the trimmed V and J ends, which lost 1 base and 0 bases, there was a span of 18 bases. CDR1 and CDR2 (germline): LGHNA, YSLEER. The CDR3 consists of 18 residues. CDR3 nucleotides: TGCGCCAGCAGCCAAGGCACCACTACAGGCATATCTAACTATGGCTACACCTTC. It specifies CASSQGTTTGISNYGYTF.

V gene TRBV7-9 combines with J gene TRBJ2-1, with D possibly being TRBD2 (7 bases). In germline, CDR1 is SEHNR, CDR2 FQNEAQ (reference sequence). The CDR3 contains 16 residues. V lost 1 base and J lost 6, with 16 bases in between. The CDR3 sequence: CASSLDGGPLRNEQFF. The CDR3 DNA reads as TGTGCCAGCAGCTTAGACGGGGGGCCCTTACGCAATGAGCAGTTCTTC.

This CDR3 reads CSARTNYGYTF. The CDR3 region has the DNA TGCAGTGCTAGGACTAACTATGGCTACACCTTC. The chain combines TRBV20-1 with TRBJ1-2; no firm D call. V was trimmed by 3 bases and J by 0 bases, leaving 2 bases between them. This CDR3 has 11 residues. Per germline, CDR1 DFQATT and CDR2 SNEGSKA (reference sequence).

The chain is built from TRBV13 and TRBJ1-2, with a possible D match to TRBD1 (5 bases). CDR3 length: 16 residues. The germline V gene has CDR1 PRHDT and CDR2 FYEKMQ (reference sequence). V shed 4 bases and J shed 0 bases, with 15 bases lying between them. This chain's CDR3 is CASSSNLGPTNYGYTF. The CDR3 coding sequence is TGTGCCAGCAGCTCGAATCTGGGGCCAACTAACTATGGCTACACCTTC.

The CDR3 sequence: CASSTSGGAKETQYF. The CDR3 bases are TGTGCCAGCAGCACATCAGGGGGGGCAAAAGAGACCCAGTACTTC. J is TRBJ2-5 and V is TRBV9; D may be TRBD1 or TRBD2 (7 bases each). The germline gives CDR1 SGDLS, CDR2 YYNGEE. The CDR3 has 15 amino acids. V lost 4 bases and J lost 3, with 16 bases in between.

The chain couples TRBV29-1 to TRBJ1-3; no clear D. V gave up 4 bases and J gave up 0 bases, with 7 bases separating them. Looked up from germline, CDR1 is SQVTM and CDR2 is ANQGSEA. CDR3 size: 13 residues. The CDR3 region is CSVVRSSGNTIYF. In nucleotides, the CDR3 is TGCAGCGTTGTGCGGAGCTCTGGAAACACCATATATTTT. Full variable domain (rest looked up from reference TRBV29-1 and TRBJ1-3): SAVISQKPSRDICQRGTSLTIQCQVDSQVTMMFWYRQQPGQSLTLIATANQGSEATYESGFVIDKFPISRPNLTFSTLTVSNMSPEDSSIYLCSVVRSSGNTIYFGEGSWLTVV.

The chain employs TRBV14 and TRBJ2-5, with D maybe TRBD1 (5 bases). This CDR3 is 12 amino acids long. Germline V gene lookup returns CDR1 SGHDN and CDR2 FVKESK. Trimming stripped 6 bases from V and 1 base from J, with 6 bases between. The CDR3 region has the DNA TGTGCCAGCAGAAGGGGCCAAGAGACCCAGTACTTC. It encodes CASRRGQETQYF. Using reference TRBV14 and TRBJ2-5 for the parts outside the CDR3, the full variable domain is EAGVTQFPSHSVIEKGQTVTLRCDPISGHDNLYWYRRVMGKEIKFLLHFVKESKQDESGMPNNRFLAERTGGTYSTLKVQPAELEDSGVYFCASRRGQETQYFGPGTRLLVL.

This clone was recorded once. J is TRBJ1-5 and V is TRBV30; 7 nucleotides agree with TRBD1. The germline CDR1 and CDR2 sequences are GTSNPN and SVGIG (reference sequence). With V trimmed by 3 bases and J by 5 bases, 7 bases remained unmatched. The CDR3 length is 14 residues. The CDR3 reads CAWSVGQKDQPQHF. The CDR3 DNA reads TGTGCCTGGAGCGTGGGACAGAAGGATCAGCCCCAGCATTTT.